A single sample gave rise to the 5 T cell receptor beta chains below, sequenced in a study of blood T cell repertoires in COVID-19. TCRdb keeps only in-frame clones here, not all; method: immunoSEQ multiplex PCR. The sample lists roughly 340,000 clones, around 89% occurring once. The sequenced sample consisted of peripheral blood. These TCRs come from a woman aged 25-40 years with COVID-19, enrolled during active disease.

Here the CDR3 DNA reads TGTGCCAGCAGTTTTCGAGGAGCGGCCTACAATGAGCAGTTCTTC. Translated, it gives CASSFRGAAYNEQFF. The chain links TRBV27 to TRBJ2-1, with D possibly being TRBD2 (5 bases). Germline CDR1 MNHEY, CDR2 SMNVEV (reference sequence). This CDR3 contains 15 residues. V lost 3 bases, J lost 2 bases, and 11 bases lay in between.

The chain carries TRBV5-1 and TRBJ1-5, with 12 bases aligning to TRBD1. Unmatched junction bases numbered 6, after V lost 1 base and J lost 7 bases. Germline lookup yields CDR1 SGHRS and CDR2 YFSETQ. The CDR3 is made up of 16 amino acids. This chain's CDR3 is CASSLSRDRGLQPQHF. For the CDR3, the DNA is TGCGCCAGCAGCTTGAGCCGGGACAGGGGGCTGCAGCCCCAGCATTTT.

The chain combines TRBV11-3 with TRBJ2-1, with 7 bases identical to TRBD1. The CDR3 loop spans 15 amino acids. Unmatched junction bases numbered 4, after V lost 1 base and J lost 4 bases. In germline, CDR1 is SGHNT, CDR2 YENEEA. CDR3 DNA sequence: TGTGCCAGCAGCTTAGTCTTGGACAGGTACAATGAGCAGTTCTTC. As protein: CASSLVLDRYNEQFF. Complete variable domain (other parts from reference TRBV11-3 and TRBJ2-1): EAGVVQSPRYKIIEKKQPVAFWCNPISGHNTLYWYLQNLGQGPELLIRYENEEAVDDSQLPKDRFSAERLKGVDSTLKIQPAELGDSAVYLCASSLVLDRYNEQFFGPGTRLTVL.

This clone was observed a single time. The rearrangement uses TRBV9 and TRBJ1-1; 8 bases match TRBD1. CDR3 length: 17 residues. V gave up 0 bases and J gave up 4 bases; unmatched junction bases: 11. Germline V gene data show CDR1 as SGDLS and CDR2 as YYNGEE. DNA of the CDR3: TGTGCCAGCAGCGTAGCTCTGGCAGGGGGCTTGGTCACTGAAGCTTTCTTT. This translates into CASSVALAGGLVTEAFF.

The rearrangement links TRBV19 to TRBJ1-1; a possible D gene is TRBD1 (6 bases). Germline V CDR1 and CDR2: LNHDA, SQIVND (reference sequence). Trimming removed 10 bases from V and 1 base from J, with 16 bases in between. The CDR3 totals 14 residues. The CDR3 loop reads CATEQQGRNTEAFF. The CDR3 DNA reads as TGTGCCACCGAGCAACAGGGTAGGAACACTGAAGCTTTCTTT. Based on the CDR3 plus reference TRBV19 and TRBJ1-1, the full variable domain is DGGITQSPKYLFRKEGQNVTLSCEQNLNHDAMYWYRQDPGQGLRLIYYSQIVNDFQKGDIAEGYSVSREKKESFPLTVTSAQKNPTAFYLCATEQQGRNTEAFFGQGTRLTVV.